What follows is one T cell receptor (beta chain) and its context. In the original workflow: Estimation of nucleated cell counts was performed using reference gene primer amplification. This table comes from immunoSEQ multiplex PCR, and its TCRdb copy is limited to in-frame clones, with some not included. V and J calls and clone size come straight from that table; D and trimming were deduced from the DNA. The sample carries 25,000 or so clones, about 90% recorded once. The data are from a study of blood T cell repertoires in COVID-19. Germline lookup yields CDR1 SQVTM and CDR2 ANQGSEA. Trimming cost V 4 bases and J 8 bases, with 14 bases left between them. There are 12 residues in the CDR3.

This clonotype was sampled from a human donor in a cohort sampled during active COVID-19. Material: peripheral blood. V and J are TRBV29-1 and TRBJ1-2; the D is unclear. The CDR3 sequence is CSVVEGPVGYTF. CDR3 coding DNA: TGCAGCGTTGTCGAGGGTCCAGTCGGCTACACCTTC.